Listed below are T cell receptor beta chains from one sample, sequenced in a study of cytomegalovirus exposure and HLA in healthy donors. Only in-frame clones appear in the TCRdb table, and some are missing; sequencing was by immunoSEQ multiplex PCR. In the table there are about 130,000 clones, approximately 80% of which are singletons. What was sequenced was PBMCs. All receptors come from a man in his forties or fifties in good health and CMV-seronegative. CDR3s include the opening cysteine and the closing phenylalanine or tryptophan. The D gene is left open where the match is weak. A row's size may be missing; if present it is once, few, many or a size class.

j_call,clone_size,v_call,d_call,cdr3_nt,cdr3_aa
TRBJ2-5,.,TRBV2,TRBD1,TGTGCCAGCAGAAATATTTTGGGACAGCCTTCGGCCCAGTACTTC,CASRNILGQPSAQYF
TRBJ1-1,.,TRBV11-1,TRBD1,TGTGCCAGCAGCCTTAGGACAGGGGGCGCCGGGAGAGCGAACACTGAAGCTTTCTTT,CASSLRTGGAGRANTEAFF
TRBJ2-7,.,TRBV4-3,TRBD1,TGCGCCAGCAGCCGGGAGACAGGGATGACCTCCTACGAGCAGTACTTC,CASSRETGMTSYEQYF
TRBJ2-6,once,TRBV30,.,TGTGCCTGGGGGGAGGCAGGGGGTTCCTCTGGGGCCAACGTCCTGACTTTC,CAWGEAGGSSGANVLTF
TRBJ2-7,.,TRBV6-5,.,TGTGCCAGCAGTTACAGTCCGGAGGGCTTCTACGAGCAGTACTTC,CASSYSPEGFYEQYF
TRBJ1-2,.,TRBV2,.,TGTGCCAGCAGAGATGGACAGAAATATGGCTACACCTTC,CASRDGQKYGYTF
TRBJ2-2,.,TRBV30,.,TGTGCCTGGAGTTGGAGGGGGGGCACCGGGGAGCTGTTTTTT,CAWSWRGGTGELFF
TRBJ1-1,.,TRBV7-6,.,TGTGCCAGCAGCTTAGCGGGAGGGGCGCAGAACACTGAAGCTTTCTTT,CASSLAGGAQNTEAFF
TRBJ1-1,.,TRBV29-1,.,TGCAGCGTTATAGGGGAGAACACTGAAGCTTTCTTT,CSVIGENTEAFF
TRBJ2-7,.,TRBV10-3,.,TGTGCCATCAGTGATTCCGGGACTGGCTCCTACGAGCAGTACTTC,CAISDSGTGSYEQYF
TRBJ2-7,.,TRBV14,.,TGTGCCAGCAGCCAAGAAGAACATCCGGGGGTTTACGAGCAGTACTTC,CASSQEEHPGVYEQYF
TRBJ1-1,.,TRBV5-4,TRBD1,TGTGCCAGCAGCTTTAGAACCAGGGGGCGGACTTATTCTGAAGCTTTCTTT,CASSFRTRGRTYSEAFF
TRBJ2-3,.,TRBV19,.,TGTGCCAGTAGTTGGGCGGGGGCTTCTAGCACAGATACGCAGTATTTT,CASSWAGASSTDTQYF
TRBJ2-7,few,TRBV27,TRBD1,TGTGCCAGCAGTTCCCACCGACAGGGTACCTACGAGCAGTACTTC,CASSSHRQGTYEQYF
TRBJ2-7,few,TRBV5-5,.,TGTGCCAGCAGCATAACGGGCGAGCAGTACTTC,CASSITGEQYF
TRBJ2-2,.,TRBV7-9,.,TGTGCCAGCAGCACAATCGCGACAGAGACTGGGGAGCTGTTTTTT,CASSTIATETGELFF
TRBJ1-2,.,TRBV7-9,TRBD1,TGTGCCAGCAGCCTTTCGGACAGGCCTGGCTACACCTTC,CASSLSDRPGYTF
TRBJ2-5,.,TRBV2,TRBD2,TGTGCCAGCAGTGGTTTAGCGGGGAGAGGAGAGACCCAGTACTTC,CASSGLAGRGETQYF
TRBJ1-2,.,TRBV5-4,.,TGTGCCAGCAGCTCGGGAAGGAAATCATATGGCTACACCTTC,CASSSGRKSYGYTF
TRBJ1-2,.,TRBV19,.,TGTGCCAGTAGGGCGGGGTTGGATGGCTACACCTTC,CASRAGLDGYTF
TRBJ2-7,.,TRBV5-4,.,TGTGCCAGCAGCCCTGGCCCCATCAGTGGCGGGGAGCAGTACTTC,CASSPGPISGGEQYF
TRBJ2-5,.,TRBV29-1,.,TGCAGCGTTGTCCGGAAAGGGGGCCAAGAGACCCAGTACTTC,CSVVRKGGQETQYF
TRBJ2-5,.,TRBV6-5,TRBD1,TGTGCCAGCAGTTACGGGACAGGAGTGTACCAAGAGACCCAGTACTTC,CASSYGTGVYQETQYF
TRBJ1-2,once,TRBV19,.,TGTGCCAGTAGTACCTTACCTACAGGAAGGCCTAACTATGGCTACACCTTC,CASSTLPTGRPNYGYTF